Each of the 23 T cell receptor beta chains below was sequenced from the same sample in a study of patients and donors after allogeneic stem cell transplantation. MiXCR was run by TCRdb on the RT-PCR reads, yielding one entry per CDR3 protein. The table includes about a million distinct CDR3 sequences, more than 15% detected once. Source material: blood, either unsorted or a sorted T cell fraction (not recorded which). The source of these receptors is a human donor who was either an allogeneic HSCT recipient or a stem cell or donor lymphocyte infusion donor (not recorded which). It is not recorded whose cells these are; they may come from a transplant donor.

The chain links TRBV15 to TRBJ1-5, with unresolved D. Between the trimmed V and J ends, which lost 3 bases and 6 bases, there was a span of 9 bases. Germline V gene data show CDR1 as LNHNV and CDR2 as YYDKDF (reference sequence). This CDR3 has 13 amino acids. The CDR3 DNA sequence: TGTGCCACCAGCAGGAAAGGCTTTCAGCCCCAGCATTTT. It specifies CATSRKGFQPQHF.

A few counts support this clonotype. This chain connects TRBV2 to TRBJ2-5; weak D call: TRBD2 (5 bases). V shed 8 bases and J shed 4 bases, with 14 bases lying between them. Germline assignment: CDR1 SNHLY and CDR2 FYNNEI. The CDR3 totals 13 residues. The CDR3 region is CASLGREGETQYF. The CDR3 DNA follows: TGTGCCAGCCTAGGACGCGAGGGAGAGACCCAGTACTTC.

This chain joins TRBV12-3 or TRBV12-4 and TRBJ2-2; D is undetermined. Trimming removed 7 bases from V and 6 bases from J, with 18 bases in between. The CDR3 runs 15 residues. CDR3 sequence: CASTTVPSRAGELFF. CDR3 coding DNA: TGTGCCAGCACTACCGTTCCCTCAAGGGCCGGGGAGCTGTTTTTT.

The V and J genes are TRBV7-9 and TRBJ2-7, with 9 bases that match TRBD1. The length of the CDR3 is 16 residues. With V trimmed by 5 bases and J by 6 bases, 14 bases remained unmatched. Germline V lookup: CDR1 SEHNR, CDR2 FQNEAQ (reference sequence). CDR3 bases: TGTGCCAGCAGCGAGCTAGGGGGGACAGGGTACCGCGAGCAGTACTTC. Its protein is CASSELGGTGYREQYF.

In its sample, this clonotype was seen a few times. The chain uses TRBV4-3 and TRBJ1-4; 7 nucleotides match TRBD1. From germline, CDR1 is LGHNA and CDR2 YSLEER. The junction had 11 bases not matched to a gene; V was cut back by 3 bases and J by 7 bases. The CDR3 length is 16 residues. As DNA, the CDR3 is TGCGCCAGCAGCCAGGGGGGCGGGACAGTAGGTGAAAAACTGTTTTTT. As protein: CASSQGGGTVGEKLFF.

The table lists this clonotype with a few counts. The rearrangement links TRBV12-3 or TRBV12-4 to TRBJ1-6; perhaps TRBD1 as D (6 bases). Trimming took 2 bases from V and 5 from J, leaving 7 bases between them. This CDR3 contains 14 residues. CDR3 coding DNA: TGTGCCAGCAGTTTAAGGGGGAATAATTCACCCCTCCACTTT. Translating gives CASSLRGNNSPLHF.

The chain uses TRBV10-3 and TRBJ2-5; TRBD2 matches 9 bases. Looked up from germline, CDR1 is ENHRY and CDR2 is SYGVKD. J lost 0 bases, V lost 4 bases, and 6 bases had no gene match. This CDR3 is built from 16 residues. The CDR3 sequence: CAISGLADSYQETQYF. CDR3 coding DNA: TGTGCCATCAGTGGACTAGCGGACTCCTACCAAGAGACCCAGTACTTC.

This clonotype showed up just a few times. This chain connects TRBV5-4 to TRBJ2-3; maybe TRBD2 (5 bases). Germline V gene sequence: CDR1 SGHNT, CDR2 YYREEE (reference sequence). With 2 bases removed from V and 6 bases from J, the gap between germline ends came to 13 bases. The CDR3 sequence is 14 residues long. CDR3 in amino acids: CASSFPGRRDTQYF. The DNA for the CDR3 is TGTGCCAGCAGCTTCCCTGGCCGGAGGGATACGCAGTATTTT.

This clonotype was counted a few times. The chain has TRBV7-6 and TRBJ1-1; a possible D gene is TRBD1 (6 bases). The CDR3 consists of 14 residues. Trimming shortened V by 3 bases and J by 4 bases, and 12 bases separated the two germline ends. Per the germline V gene, CDR1 is SGHVS and CDR2 is FNYEAQ. This CDR3 is CASSFPGHLTEAFF. The CDR3 DNA follows: TGTGCCAGCAGCTTCCCGGGACACCTCACTGAAGCTTTCTTT.

This clonotype has a handful of counts. The chain uses TRBV6-1 and TRBJ2-3; tentative D call: TRBD2 (6 bases). The V gene's germline CDR1 is MNHNS and CDR2 SASEGT. This CDR3 comprises 16 residues. Trimming stripped 7 bases from V and 5 bases from J, with 22 bases between. This chain's CDR3 is CASMARRAGYGDTQYF. The CDR3 DNA is TGTGCCAGCATGGCGCGGCGGGCGGGGTATGGAGATACGCAGTATTTT.

This rearrangement joins TRBV7-9 to TRBJ2-1; 12 nucleotides match TRBD2. The CDR3 loop spans 17 amino acids. Trimming cost V 4 bases and J 0 bases; bases outside gene matches: 4. Germline loops: CDR1 SEHNR, CDR2 FQNEAQ (reference sequence). The DNA of the CDR3 is TGTGCCAGCAGCTCCGGACTAGCGGGACGCTCCTACAATGAGCAGTTCTTC. Protein sequence: CASSSGLAGRSYNEQFF.

The chain couples TRBV6-1 to TRBJ1-6; possible D gene TRBD1, 6 bases. This CDR3 has 13 amino acids. From germline, CDR1 is MNHNS and CDR2 SASEGT. V lost 6 bases to trimming and J lost 6 bases, with 9 bases between them. The CDR3 protein is CASRDRSNSPLHF. CDR3 nucleotide sequence: TGTGCCAGCAGGGACAGATCTAATTCACCCCTCCACTTT.

This clonotype came up many times. V is TRBV5-1 and J is TRBJ2-1; 8 bases align to TRBD2. CDR3 length: 15 residues. The V gene's germline CDR1 is SGHRS and CDR2 YFSETQ. V was pared by 0 bases and J by 7 bases, with 6 bases of the junction left unmatched. CDR3 protein: CASSLVTSGINEQFF. The CDR3 bases are TGCGCCAGCAGCTTGGTCACTAGCGGAATTAATGAGCAGTTCTTC.

This clonotype was counted between two and nine times. DNA of the CDR3: TGCGCCAGCAGCCAAGTCCTCCTGTACAATGAGCAGTTCTTC. Amino acid sequence: CASSQVLLYNEQFF. This rearrangement joins TRBV4-3 to TRBJ2-1; D gene ambiguous. V lost 1 base and J lost 4, with 8 bases in between. This CDR3 contains 14 residues. Germline V gene sequence: CDR1 LGHNA, CDR2 YSLEER.

This clonotype was detected a few times. The chain employs TRBV7-9 and TRBJ2-7, with D perhaps TRBD2 (6 bases). Trimming removed 6 bases from V and 4 bases from J, with 10 bases in between. This CDR3 region has 12 residues. Germline V gives CDR1 SEHNR, CDR2 FQNEAQ (reference sequence). The CDR3, as DNA: TGTGCCAGCAGTACGGAGGGGTACGAGCAGTACTTC. Amino acid sequence: CASSTEGYEQYF.

In DNA, the CDR3 is TGTGCCAGCAGGACCTTCCGGAACAGGGATGGAGGAAGCTCCTATAATTCACCCCTCCACTTT. Its translation: CASRTFRNRDGGSSYNSPLHF. The chain has TRBV12-3 or TRBV12-4 and TRBJ1-6; weak D call: TRBD1 (6 bases). Deletions cut 6 bases from V and 0 bases from J, with 27 bases between. CDR3 length: 21 amino acids.

This clonotype showed up just a few times. The chain has TRBV5-5 and TRBJ2-5; D perhaps matches TRBD1 (5 bases). Per germline, CDR1 SGHKS and CDR2 YYEKEE (reference sequence). This CDR3 has 14 amino acids. Deletions cut 0 bases from V and 5 bases from J, with 11 bases between. The CDR3 loop is CASSLAGSFETQYF. The CDR3 DNA sequence: TGTGCCAGCAGCTTGGCAGGGTCATTTGAGACCCAGTACTTC.

This clonotype showed up just a few times. The chain links TRBV11-2 to TRBJ2-4, with 7 nucleotides matching TRBD1. The CDR3 is 18 residues long. Germline CDR1 reads SGHAT; CDR2 reads FQNNGV. Unmatched junction bases numbered 16, after V lost 5 bases and J lost 3 bases. The CDR3 bases are TGTGCCAGCAGCCAGAGGACAGGTCCGCTTTCAAGCAAAAACATTCAGTACTTC. Its protein is CASSQRTGPLSSKNIQYF. Based on the CDR3 plus reference TRBV11-2 and TRBJ2-4, the full variable domain is EAGVAQSPRYKIIEKRQSVAFWCNPISGHATLYWYQQILGQGPKLLIQFQNNGVVDDSQLPKDRFSAERLKGVDSTLKIQPAKLEDSAVYLCASSQRTGPLSSKNIQYFGAGTRLSVL.

This chain links TRBV4-2 with TRBJ2-3; D is uncertain. Trimming took off 0 bases at V and 2 bases at J, with 15 bases between the two ends. The CDR3 totals 17 residues. Germline V gene data show CDR1 as LGHNA and CDR2 as YNFKEQ. CDR3 in amino acids: CASSQDVTYLNTDTQYF. CDR3 bases: TGTGCCAGCAGCCAAGATGTGACTTACCTTAACACAGATACGCAGTATTTT.

This clonotype was seen ten or more times. The chain is built from TRBV5-1 and TRBJ2-1; D is uncertain. The CDR3 is made up of 15 amino acids. V lost 0 bases, J lost 0 bases, and 7 bases lay in between. Germline values: CDR1 SGHRS, CDR2 YFSETQ. DNA of the CDR3: TGCGCCAGCAGCTTGGACGCCAGCTCCTACAATGAGCAGTTCTTC. Translation: CASSLDASSYNEQFF.

This clonotype has only a few counts. V usage is TRBV6-2 or TRBV6-3 and J usage is TRBJ2-7; the D gene could be TRBD1 or TRBD2 (6 bases each). The CDR3 sequence is 15 residues long. Germline V CDR1 and CDR2: MNHEY, SVGEGT. Trimming took 6 bases from V and 3 from J, leaving 18 bases between them. The CDR3 DNA reads TGTGCCAGCAGCAAGGGGCGAGGGGGGATCTACGAGCAGTACTTC. This sequence encodes CASSKGRGGIYEQYF.

The chain recombines TRBV7-3 with TRBJ2-5; the D is unclear. CDR1 and CDR2 (germline): SGHTA, FQGTGA. This CDR3 region has 13 residues. Trimming shortened V by 6 bases and J by 3 bases, and 11 bases separated the two germline ends. The CDR3 is CASRSDLKETQYF. The DNA for the CDR3 is TGTGCCAGCAGATCAGACTTGAAAGAGACCCAGTACTTC.

This clonotype was seen just once. V is TRBV20-1 and J is TRBJ2-3; TRBD1 matches 7 bases. The trim removed 5 bases at V and 2 bases at J, leaving 4 bases unmatched. This CDR3 has 13 residues. Germline V gene data show CDR1 as DFQATT and CDR2 as SNEGSKA (reference sequence). The CDR3 nucleotides are TGCAGTGCTGGGGACAGTTACACAGATACGCAGTATTTT. Amino acids: CSAGDSYTDTQYF.